These 12 T cell receptor beta chains were all obtained from the same sample, sequenced in a study of cytomegalovirus exposure and HLA in healthy donors. Primers included in the PCR were 60 Vbeta and 13 Jbeta primers. Clones were sequenced by immunoSEQ multiplex PCR, and TCRdb holds only the in-frame ones, with some missing. This sample has 75,000 to 90,000 clones, with about 78% found just once. Sequencing input: PBMCs. The receptor set was obtained from a male donor in good health and CMV-seropositive.

This chain connects TRBV30 to TRBJ1-5; D remains ambiguous. V was shortened by 4 bases and J by 6 bases, with 13 bases between the two germline ends. Germline V gene sequence: CDR1 GTSNPN, CDR2 SVGIG (reference sequence). The CDR3 is 13 amino acids. CDR3 in amino acids: CAWKGGSGQPQHF. In nucleotides, the CDR3 is TGTGCCTGGAAGGGTGGGAGCGGTCAGCCCCAGCATTTT. Complete variable domain (other parts from reference TRBV30 and TRBJ1-5): SQTIHQWPATLVQPVGSPLSLECTVEGTSNPNLYWYRQAAGRGLQLLFYSVGIGQISSEVPQNLSASRPQDRQFILSSKKLLLSDSGFYLCAWKGGSGQPQHFGDGTRLSIL.

The rearrangement joins TRBV18 to TRBJ2-7; 9 nucleotides line up with TRBD2. V was pared by 5 bases and J by 3 bases, with 2 bases of the junction left unmatched. CDR1 is KGHSH and CDR2 is LQKENI in the germline V gene. The length of the CDR3 is 13 residues. The CDR3 sequence is CASSAGGYYEQYF. The CDR3 DNA reads TGTGCCAGCTCAGCGGGGGGGTACTACGAGCAGTACTTC.

V is TRBV7-8 and J is TRBJ1-1; 9 nucleotides agree with TRBD1. Germline V gives CDR1 SGHVS, CDR2 FQNEAQ. V lost 5 bases, J lost 5 bases, and 9 bases stayed unmatched. The CDR3 extends over 15 amino acids. This chain's CDR3 is CASSPHRDRDTEAFF. The CDR3 bases are TGTGCCAGCAGCCCCCACCGGGACAGGGATACTGAAGCTTTCTTT.

The chain uses TRBV4-2 and TRBJ2-7; tentatively, D is TRBD2 (6 bases). This CDR3 is built from 15 residues. In germline, CDR1 is LGHNA, CDR2 YNFKEQ. V dropped 2 bases and J dropped 5 bases, with 16 bases sitting between them. The CDR3 nucleotides read TGTGCCAGCAGCCAAATGTGGCCGGGACTTGACGAGCAGTACTTC. As protein: CASSQMWPGLDEQYF.

This clone has just one count. The chain uses TRBV7-6 and TRBJ2-7; 7 bases line up with TRBD2. Germline V CDR1 and CDR2: SGHVS, FNYEAQ. V lost 1 base, J lost 6 bases, and 3 bases stayed unmatched. The CDR3 totals 13 residues. CDR3 sequence: CASSLGGGGEQYF. The CDR3 nucleotides read TGTGCCAGCAGCTTAGGCGGCGGGGGCGAGCAGTACTTC.

The table lists this clone with a few counts. The CDR3 bases are TGTGCCTCTCGTACCGCTGGGACAGGGGACATCGAGCAGTACTTC. Protein product: CASRTAGTGDIEQYF. The chain is built from TRBV27 and TRBJ2-7; 10 positions agree with TRBD1. From germline, CDR1 is MNHEY and CDR2 SMNVEV (reference sequence). With V trimmed by 11 bases and J by 6 bases, 16 bases remained unmatched. This CDR3 has 15 amino acids.

The chain couples TRBV9 to TRBJ1-1; D not certain. CDR1 is SGDLS and CDR2 is YYNGEE in the germline V gene. With 3 bases removed from V and 3 bases from J, the gap between germline ends came to 9 bases. The CDR3 is 13 residues long. The CDR3 sequence is CASSAQVDTEAFF. The CDR3 nucleotides are TGTGCCAGCAGCGCCCAGGTAGACACTGAAGCTTTCTTT. Variable domain in full (rest from reference TRBV9 and TRBJ1-1): DSGVTQTPKHLITATGQRVTLRCSPRSGDLSVYWYQQSLDQGLQFLIQYYNGEERAKGNILERFSAQQFPDLHSELNLSSLELGDSALYFCASSAQVDTEAFFGQGTRLTVV.

This chain joins TRBV13 and TRBJ1-4; 8 positions agree with TRBD1. The germline V gene encodes CDR1 PRHDT and CDR2 FYEKMQ (reference sequence). The V gene end was trimmed by 5 bases and the J gene end by 1 base; junction bases not matched to a gene: 12. The length of the CDR3 is 18 residues. The CDR3 nucleotides read TGTGCCAGCAGCATGAGGACAGGGTTTTTTGGAACTAATGAAAAACTGTTTTTT. It codes for CASSMRTGFFGTNEKLFF. The full variable domain, completed using reference TRBV13 and TRBJ1-4, is AAGVIQSPRHLIKEKRETATLKCYPIPRHDTVYWYQQGPGQDPQFLISFYEKMQSDKGSIPDRFSAQQFSDYHSELNMSSLELGDSALYFCASSMRTGFFGTNEKLFFGSGTQLSVL.

V is TRBV7-9 and J is TRBJ2-3, with D hard to call. CDR3 length equals 16 residues. Deletions cut 1 base from V and 3 bases from J, with 14 bases between. Germline V lookup: CDR1 SEHNR, CDR2 FQNEAQ (reference sequence). The CDR3 coding sequence is TGTGCCAGCAGCTTAGTTCAGTCCAGGCCGACAGATACGCAGTATTTT. This encodes CASSLVQSRPTDTQYF.

This clone was found a few times. The chain employs TRBV19 and TRBJ1-5; maybe TRBD1 (6 bases). This CDR3 comprises 14 residues. CDR1 is LNHDA, CDR2 SQIVND, per germline (reference sequence). Trimming removed 6 bases from V and 3 bases from J, with 12 bases in between. CDR3 nucleotide sequence: TGTGCCAGTAGAGCTACAGGGTCCAATCAGCCCCAGCATTTT. Residues: CASRATGSNQPQHF.

The chain employs TRBV5-5 and TRBJ2-7; TRBD1 agrees at 7 bases. Germline V gene data show CDR1 as SGHKS and CDR2 as YYEKEE (reference sequence). V gave up 4 bases and J gave up 2 bases; unmatched junction bases: 12. This CDR3 is 16 amino acids long. CDR3: CASSAIAGTATYEQYF. CDR3 in DNA: TGTGCCAGCAGCGCCATAGCCGGGACAGCGACCTACGAGCAGTACTTC.

This chain links TRBV7-2 with TRBJ2-7, with TRBD2 as a possible D gene (6 bases). With 1 base removed from V and 4 bases from J, the gap between germline ends came to 17 bases. There are 16 residues in the CDR3. The V gene's germline CDR1 is SGHTA and CDR2 FQGNSA. CDR3 DNA: TGTGCCAGCAGCTTAGGAGGCGGGGCCTGGGTTTACGAGCAGTACTTC. Its protein product is CASSLGGGAWVYEQYF.